This T cell receptor (beta chain) appears in the sequencing data of a study of cytomegalovirus exposure and HLA in healthy donors. Whole-study results and caveats: Per published reports, the classifier diagnosed cytomegalovirus status with high specificity and sensitivity. In presence/absence analyses, roughly uniform sequencing depth across donors was assumed.

A remark on this clone: The target antigen is unknown.

The PCR ran on 60 Vbeta and 13 Jbeta primers. Clones were read by immunoSEQ multiplex PCR, and TCRdb kept only the in-frame ones, dropping some. The table shows over 250,000 clones, with around 65% occurring only once. Germline V gene sequence: CDR1 MNHEY, CDR2 SMNVEV (reference sequence). The CDR3 contains 14 residues. V dropped 4 bases and J dropped 5 bases, with 11 bases sitting between them. The sample consisted of PBMCs. The source is a female donor in good health and CMV-seronegative. The chain carries TRBV27 and TRBJ2-2, with D maybe TRBD2 (5 bases). CDR3 region: CASSYLAETGELFF. In nucleotides, the CDR3 is TGTGCCAGCAGTTATCTAGCAGAGACCGGGGAGCTGTTTTTT.